This T cell receptor beta chain was captured by sequencing in a study of blood T cell repertoires in COVID-19. TCRdb's table, derived via immunoSEQ multiplex PCR, lists solely in-frame clones and lacks some. The table lists around 130,000 clones, roughly 84% of them singletons. The sample consisted of peripheral blood. This clonotype originated in a human donor in a cohort sampled during active COVID-19.

CDR3 residues: CASSLLAGEYNEQFF. For the CDR3, the DNA is TGCGCCAGCAGCCTTCTAGCGGGGGAGTACAATGAGCAGTTCTTC. The chain recombines TRBV10-2 with TRBJ2-1; 10 nucleotides align to TRBD2. The junction had 6 bases not matched to a gene; V was cut back by 6 bases and J by 4 bases. Germline CDR1 is WSHSY and CDR2 is SAAADI. There are 15 residues in the CDR3.